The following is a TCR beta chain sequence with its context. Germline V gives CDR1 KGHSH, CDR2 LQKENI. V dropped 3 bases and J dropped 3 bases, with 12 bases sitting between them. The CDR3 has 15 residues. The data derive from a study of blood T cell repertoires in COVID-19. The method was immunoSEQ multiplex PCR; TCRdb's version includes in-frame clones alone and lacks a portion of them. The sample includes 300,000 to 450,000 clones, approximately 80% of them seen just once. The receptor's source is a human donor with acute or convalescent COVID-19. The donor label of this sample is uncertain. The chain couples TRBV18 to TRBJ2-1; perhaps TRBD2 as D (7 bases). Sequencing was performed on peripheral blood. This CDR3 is CASSPGRGGYNEQFF. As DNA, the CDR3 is TGTGCCAGCTCACCGGGGAGGGGGGGCTACAATGAGCAGTTCTTC.